One and the same sample provided the 17 T cell receptor beta chains below, sequenced in a study of beta chain features in type 1 diabetes. Every bit of the isolated RNA underwent reverse transcription, so sequencing read expressed TCRB transcripts. Assay: immunoSEQ multiplex PCR; the TCRdb copy retains only in-frame clones and omits some. Found here are around 170,000 clones, less than 9.5% of them singletons; the top ten hold less than 3%. Sequencing was performed on central memory CD4+ T cells from blood. Receptors originate from a woman aged 18-29 years in good health.

This clone was seen many times. This chain uses TRBV5-5 with TRBJ2-5, with TRBD1 as a possible D gene (6 bases). The CDR3 totals 13 residues. Germline V lookup: CDR1 SGHKS, CDR2 YYEKEE (reference sequence). V dropped 1 base and J dropped 3 bases, with 7 bases sitting between them. The CDR3 sequence: CASSLPGEETQYF. The CDR3 nucleotides read TGTGCCAGCAGCTTGCCAGGGGAAGAGACCCAGTACTTC.

This clone occurred a few times. The chain joins TRBV28 to TRBJ2-7, with TRBD2 matching 7 bases. The CDR3 covers 12 residues. Germline V gene data show CDR1 as MDHEN and CDR2 as SYDVKM. With 5 bases clipped from V and 4 bases from J, the junction kept 2 bases outside the gene matches. CDR3 protein: CASSRGVYEQYF. Here the CDR3 DNA reads TGTGCCAGCAGTCGGGGGGTATACGAGCAGTACTTC.

This chain uses TRBV7-8 with TRBJ2-5, with 10 bases fitting TRBD2. Germline-derived CDR1 and CDR2 are SGHVS and FQNEAQ. The CDR3 length is 14 residues. Losses at the gene ends were 2 bases for V and 5 bases for J; bases not matched to a gene: 2. Written as DNA, the CDR3 is TGTGCCAGCAGCTTACTAGCGGGGGTCGAGACCCAGTACTTC. Translation gives CASSLLAGVETQYF.

The chain employs TRBV5-5 and TRBJ1-6, with 9 positions matching TRBD1. CDR3 length: 13 amino acids. From germline, CDR1 is SGHKS and CDR2 YYEKEE (reference sequence). The V gene end was trimmed by 4 bases and the J gene end by 8 bases; junction bases not matched to a gene: 1. CDR3 coding DNA: TGTGCCAGCAGCCGACAGGGGGATTCACCCCTCCACTTT. Translated, it gives CASSRQGDSPLHF.

About this clone itself: Within the sample, other DNA sequences also encode this same CDR3. The J gene is TRBJ1-1, the V gene TRBV11-2; 9 bases map to TRBD1. The CDR3 covers 13 residues. The J segment lost 3 bases and the V segment lost 5 bases, leaving 1 base of the junction unmatched. The V gene's germline CDR1 is SGHAT and CDR2 FQNNGV. In nucleotides, the CDR3 is TGTGCCAGCAGCAGACAGGGGGACACTGAAGCTTTCTTT. Translating gives CASSRQGDTEAFF.

This clone came up a few times. V usage is TRBV30 and J usage is TRBJ2-5, with TRBD2 matching over 9 bases. Germline loops: CDR1 GTSNPN, CDR2 SVGIG (reference sequence). J lost 5 bases, V lost 2 bases, and 9 bases had no gene match. The CDR3 sequence is 15 residues long. The CDR3 reads CAWSKAGGPGETQYF. DNA of the CDR3: TGTGCCTGGAGTAAGGCGGGGGGGCCGGGGGAGACCCAGTACTTC.

The J gene is TRBJ1-5, the V gene TRBV18, with 10 bases fitting TRBD1. The CDR3 is made up of 17 amino acids. V gave up 5 bases and J gave up 8 bases; unmatched junction bases: 15. Germline values: CDR1 KGHSH, CDR2 LQKENI. The CDR3 reads CASSVVPGQGSLKPQHF. As DNA, the CDR3 is TGTGCCAGCTCAGTTGTTCCGGGACAGGGGTCCCTTAAGCCCCAGCATTTT.

This clone has more than one count but fewer than ten. This chain links TRBV27 with TRBJ1-2; 8 positions match TRBD1. Germline CDR1 MNHEY, CDR2 SMNVEV (reference sequence). The V segment lost 7 bases and the J segment 7 bases; nucleotides outside the gene matches: 11. There are 14 residues in the CDR3. CDR3 sequence reads: CASTPLNDRGGYTF. The DNA for the CDR3 is TGTGCCAGCACCCCGCTGAACGACAGGGGTGGCTACACCTTC.

The sample holds a few counts of this clone. This chain joins TRBV28 and TRBJ1-1, with D possibly being TRBD1 (5 bases). Deletions cut 2 bases from V and 5 bases from J, with 12 bases between. This CDR3 is built from 14 residues. Germline V gives CDR1 MDHEN, CDR2 SYDVKM. In DNA, the CDR3 is TGTGCCAGCAGTTTAGGCAGGGAGGGGACTGAAGCTTTCTTT. Protein product: CASSLGREGTEAFF.

This chain uses TRBV6-1 with TRBJ1-2; 8 nucleotides align to TRBD1. V shed 4 bases and J 7 bases; nucleotides not matched to a gene: 14. Germline V gene lookup returns CDR1 MNHNS and CDR2 SASEGT. This CDR3 comprises 16 residues. DNA for the CDR3: TGTGCCAGCAGTGCCGGACAGGGCACAAGGGCTGGTGGCTACACCTTC. Residues: CASSAGQGTRAGGYTF.

This chain joins TRBV5-4 and TRBJ2-3; tentative D call: TRBD2 (5 bases). V lost 0 bases and J 3 bases, leaving 8 bases between the germline ends. This CDR3 spans 14 amino acids. Germline CDR1 and CDR2: SGHNT and YYREEE (reference sequence). The CDR3 loop is CASSLGSATDTQYF. CDR3 nucleotide sequence: TGTGCCAGCAGCTTGGGTAGCGCTACAGATACGCAGTATTTT.

The J gene is TRBJ1-5, the V gene TRBV4-1; a weak D match, TRBD1 (5 bases). Trimming removed 2 bases at V and 5 bases at J, with 13 bases between. There are 15 residues in the CDR3. CDR1 and CDR2 from the germline V gene are MGHRA and YSYEKL. The CDR3 DNA is TGCGCCAGCAGCCAAAGGGGACGGGGGGATCAGCCCCAGCATTTT. It encodes CASSQRGRGDQPQHF.

This clone was observed a handful of times. The chain links TRBV6-6 to TRBJ1-1; 8 bases are a match to TRBD1. This CDR3 has 14 amino acids. The junction had 2 bases not matched to a gene; V was cut back by 2 bases and J by 3 bases. Germline-derived CDR1 and CDR2 are MNHNY and SVGAGI (reference sequence). CDR3 loop: CASSYGQGHTEAFF. CDR3 bases: TGTGCCAGCAGTTACGGACAGGGACACACTGAAGCTTTCTTT.

This clone was observed a handful of times. The chain is built from TRBV4-1 and TRBJ2-5; the match to TRBD2 covers 14 bases. V lost 4 bases to trimming and J lost 1 base; unmatched junction nucleotides: 5. There are 17 residues in the CDR3. CDR1 is MGHRA, CDR2 YSYEKL, per germline. This CDR3 reads CASSPGTSGSPQETQYF. The CDR3 nucleotides read TGCGCCAGCAGCCCCGGGACTAGCGGGAGTCCCCAAGAGACCCAGTACTTC.

This clone has more than one count but fewer than ten. The genes are TRBV10-2 and TRBJ2-1; 9 bases match TRBD2. Germline loops: CDR1 WSHSY, CDR2 SAAADI. V shed 10 bases and J 8 bases; nucleotides not matched to a gene: 9. The CDR3 extends over 13 amino acids. The CDR3 DNA reads TGCGCCATTGGGGCGGGACTAGCTTATGAGCAGTTCTTC. Translated: CAIGAGLAYEQFF.

This clone has just a few counts. The V gene is TRBV19, the J gene TRBJ1-2, with 10 bases lining up with TRBD1. The V and J ends lost 5 bases and 2 bases, in that order; junction bases with no gene match: 11. The CDR3 runs 17 residues. Germline CDR1 reads LNHDA; CDR2 reads SQIVND (reference sequence). CDR3 sequence reads: CASSHPGQGPSNYGYTF. Written as DNA, the CDR3 is TGTGCCAGTAGTCATCCGGGACAGGGGCCCTCCAACTATGGCTACACCTTC.

This clone showed up just a few times. The chain employs TRBV27 and TRBJ2-3; 8 bases match TRBD2. Germline-derived CDR1 and CDR2 are MNHEY and SMNVEV (reference sequence). With 5 bases clipped from V and 0 bases from J, the junction kept 4 bases outside the gene matches. The CDR3 is made up of 15 amino acids. The CDR3 DNA is TGTGCCAGCAGTCGTAGCGGGGTGAGCACAGATACGCAGTATTTT. Translating it yields CASSRSGVSTDTQYF.